These 22 T cell receptor beta chains were all obtained from the same sample, sequenced in a study of response to subunit inactivated influenza vaccine. TCRdb reprocessed the RT-PCR reads with MiXCR, giving one entry per CDR3 protein. The data contain about 520,000 distinct CDR3 sequences, 6.5% to 8% of them seen just once; the ten biggest clones take up 13%. The source material was PBMCs from blood, sampled about 23 months after vaccination. These receptors were taken from a man between 50 and 69 years old who received an inactivated influenza vaccine.

This clonotype was seen ten or more times. The chain carries TRBV12-3 or TRBV12-4 and TRBJ1-2; perhaps TRBD1 as D (6 bases). Between the trimmed V and J ends, which lost 6 bases and 2 bases, there was a span of 13 bases. CDR3 length equals 14 residues. The CDR3 sequence: CASRADRQNYGYTF. The CDR3 DNA is TGTGCCAGCAGAGCCGACAGGCAAAACTATGGCTACACCTTC.

Only a few counts were recorded for this clonotype. The chain joins TRBV10-1 to TRBJ1-2, with 7 positions matching TRBD1. CDR1 is WNHNN, CDR2 SYGVQD, per germline (reference sequence). The V gene end was trimmed by 4 bases and the J gene end by 3 bases; junction bases not matched to a gene: 11. This CDR3 has 16 amino acids. In nucleotides, the CDR3 is TGCGCCAGCAGTGGTCACGGCAGGGGGGCCTACTATGGCTACACCTTC. This sequence encodes CASSGHGRGAYYGYTF.

Ten or more counts support this clonotype. The chain is built from TRBV7-6 and TRBJ2-1; D may be TRBD2 (6 bases). Trimming took off 5 bases at V and 1 base at J, with 15 bases between the two ends. The CDR3 spans 16 residues. The V gene's germline CDR1 is SGHVS and CDR2 FNYEAQ. CDR3 nucleotide sequence: TGTGCCAGCAGCCTGGCGGGGCCGGGGTCCTACAATGAGCAGTTCTTC. Translating gives CASSLAGPGSYNEQFF.

This clonotype was seen more than once but under ten times. This chain uses TRBV4-3 with TRBJ2-5; no firm D call. CDR3 length equals 14 residues. CDR1 and CDR2 from the germline V gene are LGHNA and YSLEER. Trimming stripped 0 bases from V and 7 bases from J, with 12 bases between. CDR3 nucleotide sequence: TGCGCCAGCAGCCAAGATTCTGAAGGTGGGACCCAGTACTTC. Translating gives CASSQDSEGGTQYF.

This chain joins TRBV7-2 and TRBJ2-3, with 9 bases matching TRBD2. Germline V lookup: CDR1 SGHTA, CDR2 FQGNSA. The CDR3 spans 15 residues. With V trimmed by 5 bases and J by 1 base, 4 bases remained unmatched. CDR3 bases: TGTGCCAGCAGCCAAGCGGGGGGTCGCACAGATACGCAGTATTTT. Its translation is CASSQAGGRTDTQYF.

This clonotype occurred a few times. This chain uses TRBV5-1 with TRBJ1-2; D is unresolved. The CDR3 covers 13 residues. Germline V gives CDR1 SGHRS, CDR2 YFSETQ. The V and J ends lost 4 bases and 0 bases respectively, with 7 bases between them. The chain's CDR3 is CASSIGTNYGYTF. CDR3 nucleotide sequence: TGCGCCAGCAGCATCGGAACTAACTATGGCTACACCTTC.

This clonotype has more than one count but fewer than ten. V and J are TRBV29-1 and TRBJ2-2; 8 positions agree with TRBD2. Germline CDR1 is SQVTM and CDR2 is ANQGSEA. The CDR3 has 14 amino acids. The V segment lost 6 bases and the J segment 1 base; nucleotides outside the gene matches: 4. The CDR3 loop is CSVKAGVNTGELFF. The CDR3 DNA reads TGCAGCGTCAAAGCGGGAGTGAACACCGGGGAGCTGTTTTTT.

This clonotype was picked up many times. CDR3 in amino acids: CAISVSGQETQYF. The DNA of the CDR3 is TGTGCCATCAGTGTATCGGGACAAGAGACCCAGTACTTC. V usage is TRBV10-3 and J usage is TRBJ2-5, with D possibly TRBD2 on 5 matching bases. Germline CDR1 ENHRY, CDR2 SYGVKD. The V end was cut by 4 bases, the J end by 2 bases, with 8 bases between. This CDR3 is 13 amino acids long.

The rearrangement uses TRBV6-2 or TRBV6-3 and TRBJ2-2, with D uncertain. V lost 0 bases to trimming and J lost 1 base, with 15 bases between them. The CDR3 contains 18 residues. Germline V gives CDR1 MNHEY, CDR2 SVGEGT. The DNA of the CDR3 is TGTGCCAGCAGTTACTCGAGGCTCTCGCTGGGGAACACCGGGGAGCTGTTTTTT. Translated, it gives CASSYSRLSLGNTGELFF.

A remark on this clonotype: The junction does not match germline at one end; this may be a read error. This chain connects TRBV20-1 to TRBJ1-1; D possibly corresponds to TRBD1 (6 bases). CDR1 and CDR2 (germline): DFQATT, SNEGSKA (reference sequence). There are 13 residues in the CDR3. The CDR3 coding sequence is TGCAGTACTCCCCTCCGGGGGGACACTGTAGCTTTCTTT. Protein product: CSTPLRGDTVAFF.

The chain is built from TRBV4-3 and TRBJ1-3; no clear D gene. V dropped 0 bases and J dropped 0 bases, with 9 bases sitting between them. Per germline, CDR1 LGHNA and CDR2 YSLEER. This CDR3 is 16 amino acids long. In DNA, the CDR3 is TGCGCCAGCAGCCAAGATGTTTCGGTCTCTGGAAACACCATATATTTT. Encoded protein: CASSQDVSVSGNTIYF.

The chain uses TRBV6-4 and TRBJ2-3, with TRBD1 matching over 7 bases. CDR1 and CDR2 (germline): MRHNA, SNTAGT. The CDR3 is 14 residues long. Germline trimming cut 7 bases from V and 10 bases from J; bases unmatched to any gene: 14. The CDR3, as DNA: TGTGCCAGCATGCCAAACCGGGACCAGGGGGCGCAGTATTTT. This sequence encodes CASMPNRDQGAQYF.

This clonotype has just a few counts. The chain has TRBV12-3 or TRBV12-4 and TRBJ2-7; a possible D gene is TRBD2 (5 bases). CDR3 length: 14 amino acids. The germline V and J ends were trimmed by 6 bases and 1 base, with 13 bases remaining between them. The CDR3 is CASSRAGGSYEQYF. The CDR3 region has the DNA TGTGCCAGCAGCCGTGCGGGCGGGTCCTACGAGCAGTACTTC.

The chain has TRBV24-1 and TRBJ1-3; 9 nucleotides line up with TRBD1. Looked up from germline, CDR1 is KGHDR and CDR2 is SFDVKD. J was trimmed by 3 bases and V by 3 bases; bases with no gene match: 5. The CDR3 has 16 amino acids. In DNA form, the CDR3 reads TGTGCCACCAGTGATACAGGGGGCGCGGGTGGAAACACCATATATTTT. Protein: CATSDTGGAGGNTIYF.

This clonotype was seen more than once but under ten times. The rearrangement joins TRBV27 to TRBJ2-3; 7 bases line up with TRBD2. Germline V lookup: CDR1 MNHEY, CDR2 SMNVEV (reference sequence). The CDR3 extends over 13 amino acids. Unmatched junction bases numbered 2, after V lost 5 bases and J lost 3 bases. The CDR3 DNA reads TGTGCCAGCAGTCCAGCGGGGACAGATACGCAGTATTTT. It specifies CASSPAGTDTQYF.

The chain employs TRBV5-1 and TRBJ2-2; D may be TRBD1 (6 bases). The CDR3 has 16 residues. V dropped 2 bases and J dropped 6 bases, with 17 bases sitting between them. Per germline, CDR1 SGHRS and CDR2 YFSETQ. The CDR3 loop is CASSLQGRGGAGELFF. CDR3 nucleotide sequence: TGCGCCAGCAGCTTACAGGGAAGGGGTGGCGCCGGGGAGCTGTTTTTT.

This clonotype was found a few times. The chain couples TRBV29-1 to TRBJ2-3, with D possibly called TRBD1 or TRBD2 (5 bases each). CDR3 length: 13 residues. Germline values: CDR1 SQVTM, CDR2 ANQGSEA. V gave up 2 bases and J gave up 8 bases, with 14 bases separating them. The CDR3 DNA reads TGCAGCGTTGAATCAGGCACTAGGGGTACGCAGTATTTT. Translation: CSVESGTRGTQYF.

This clonotype occurred a few times. The V gene is TRBV6-1, the J gene TRBJ1-2, with TRBD1 as a possible D gene (5 bases). The V end lost 6 bases, the J end lost 3 bases, and 17 bases lay between the germline ends. Germline V gives CDR1 MNHNS, CDR2 SASEGT. The CDR3 sequence is 15 residues long. The CDR3 region is CASSQRAWGYYGYTF. The CDR3 coding sequence is TGTGCCAGCAGCCAACGGGCGTGGGGGTACTATGGCTACACCTTC.

This clonotype turned up a few times. The chain links TRBV18 to TRBJ1-4, with 9 bases aligning to TRBD1. This CDR3 comprises 17 residues. V gave up 2 bases and J gave up 3 bases; unmatched junction bases: 7. CDR1 is KGHSH, CDR2 LQKENI, per germline. This chain's CDR3 is CASSPWTGAQANEKLFF. The DNA for the CDR3 is TGTGCCAGCTCACCATGGACAGGGGCGCAAGCTAATGAAAAACTGTTTTTT.

The DNA of the CDR3 is TGTGCCAGCAGCCAAGAAAGGCAGCTTGGAAACACCATATATTTT. It codes for CASSQERQLGNTIYF. The V call is TRBV3-1, the J call TRBJ1-3; D is unclear. Trimming removed 0 bases at V and 3 bases at J, with 9 bases between. CDR3 length: 15 residues. The V gene's germline CDR1 is LGHDT and CDR2 YNNKEL (reference sequence).

This rearrangement joins TRBV29-1 to TRBJ2-7; D might be TRBD1 (7 bases). Germline-derived CDR1 and CDR2 are SQVTM and ANQGSEA. Trimming removed 6 bases from V and 3 bases from J, with 21 bases in between. This CDR3 contains 15 residues. CDR3 in DNA: TGCAGCGTACGTACAGGGGTAGGAGGGGGCTACGAGCAGTACTTC. This translates into CSVRTGVGGGYEQYF.

This chain uses TRBV28 with TRBJ2-7; 8 bases agree with TRBD2. Germline CDR1 MDHEN, CDR2 SYDVKM. With V trimmed by 4 bases and J by 2 bases, 13 bases remained unmatched. CDR3 length: 17 residues. The CDR3 region has the DNA TGTGCCAGCAGTTGGGGGAGCGGGAGTTCCCCGCCCTACGAGCAGTACTTC. Protein product: CASSWGSGSSPPYEQYF.